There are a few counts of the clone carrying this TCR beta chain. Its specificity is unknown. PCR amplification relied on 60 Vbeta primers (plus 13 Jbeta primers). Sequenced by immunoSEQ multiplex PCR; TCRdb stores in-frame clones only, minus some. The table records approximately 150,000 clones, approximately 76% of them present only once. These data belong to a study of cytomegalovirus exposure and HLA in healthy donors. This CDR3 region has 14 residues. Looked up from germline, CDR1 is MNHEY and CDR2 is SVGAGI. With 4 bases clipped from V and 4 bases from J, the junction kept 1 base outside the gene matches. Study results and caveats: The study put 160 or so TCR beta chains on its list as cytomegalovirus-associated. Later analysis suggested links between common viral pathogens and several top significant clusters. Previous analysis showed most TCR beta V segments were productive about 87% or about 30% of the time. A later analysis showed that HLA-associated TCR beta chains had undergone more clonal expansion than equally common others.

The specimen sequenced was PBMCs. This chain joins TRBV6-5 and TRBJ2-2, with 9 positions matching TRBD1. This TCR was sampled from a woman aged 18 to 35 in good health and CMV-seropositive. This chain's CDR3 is CASSSGQGTGELFF. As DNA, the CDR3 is TGTGCCAGCAGTTCGGGACAGGGCACCGGGGAGCTGTTTTTT.